Presented here are 17 T cell receptor beta chains from one specimen sequenced in a study of blood T cell repertoires in COVID-19. The data were produced by immunoSEQ multiplex PCR, yet TCRdb's version contains in-frame clones alone and is incomplete. The sample consists of 200,000 or so clones, roughly 88% of them appearing once. The sequenced sample was PBMCs or T cells enriched from blood (not recorded which). These receptors came from a middle-aged woman with acute COVID-19.

This chain links TRBV27 with TRBJ2-2; D might be TRBD1 (6 bases). The CDR3 length is 13 residues. V was shortened by 3 bases and J by 6 bases, with 8 bases between the two germline ends. The V gene's germline CDR1 is MNHEY and CDR2 SMNVEV (reference sequence). CDR3 DNA sequence: TGTGCCAGCAGTTTCTCAGGGGCCGGGGAGCTGTTTTTT. Its protein product is CASSFSGAGELFF.

The rearrangement joins TRBV24-1 to TRBJ2-2, with a tentative D call TRBD1 (5 bases). Germline CDR1 and CDR2: KGHDR and SFDVKD. The CDR3 sequence is 17 residues long. Trimming removed 3 bases at V and 4 bases at J, with 17 bases between. The CDR3 loop is CATSDPTDPVGTGELFF. The DNA for the CDR3 is TGTGCCACCAGTGATCCGACAGACCCCGTGGGCACCGGGGAGCTGTTTTTT.

This chain uses TRBV2 with TRBJ1-2, with D possibly TRBD1 on 6 matching bases. The V gene lost 6 bases and the J gene lost 2 bases, with 10 bases spanning the gap. Germline CDR1 reads SNHLY; CDR2 reads FYNNEI. The CDR3 contains 13 residues. In nucleotides, the CDR3 is TGTGCCAGCAGCCGGGACATAAACTATGGCTACACCTTC. Amino acid sequence: CASSRDINYGYTF.

V usage is TRBV7-8 and J usage is TRBJ2-2, with D perhaps TRBD1 (6 bases). The CDR3 sequence is 15 residues long. Germline V CDR1 and CDR2: SGHVS, FQNEAQ. V was shortened by 6 bases and J by 6 bases, with 17 bases between the two germline ends. The DNA of the CDR3 is TGTGCCAGCAGGCTGCAGGGGACCCACTCCGGGGAGCTGTTTTTT. It encodes CASRLQGTHSGELFF. The variable domain in full, with the rest retrieved from reference TRBV7-8 and TRBJ2-2, is GAGVSQSPRYKVAKRGQDVALRCDPISGHVSLFWYQQALGQGPEFLTYFQNEAQLDKSGLPSDRFFAERPEGSVSTLKIQRTQQEDSAVYLCASRLQGTHSGELFFGEGSRLTVL.

The V gene is TRBV29-1, the J gene TRBJ2-5, with 7 bases lining up with TRBD2. The J segment lost 5 bases and the V segment lost 6 bases, leaving 9 bases of the junction unmatched. The CDR3 runs 13 residues. CDR1 SQVTM and CDR2 ANQGSEA come from the germline V gene. CDR3 loop: CSVPIKGGETQYF. Here the CDR3 DNA reads TGCAGCGTCCCGATAAAGGGAGGGGAGACCCAGTACTTC.

This chain links TRBV9 with TRBJ2-5; D perhaps matches TRBD1 (6 bases). Trimming left V 3 bases short and J 1 base short, with 13 bases between. The germline V gene has CDR1 SGDLS and CDR2 YYNGEE. The CDR3 contains 15 residues. The chain's CDR3 is CASSELLGGQETQYF. In DNA form, the CDR3 reads TGTGCCAGCAGCGAACTATTAGGGGGCCAAGAGACCCAGTACTTC.

The chain is built from TRBV10-3 and TRBJ2-5; a weak D match, TRBD2 (5 bases). The germline V gene encodes CDR1 ENHRY and CDR2 SYGVKD. The CDR3 contains 14 residues. The ends were cut back, 4 bases at V and 4 bases at J, with 13 bases in the middle. CDR3 loop: CAISGDGRGETQYF. Here the CDR3 DNA reads TGTGCCATCAGTGGAGATGGCCGGGGAGAGACCCAGTACTTC.

The rearrangement links TRBV2 to TRBJ1-5, with D unclear. Trimming stripped 1 base from V and 0 bases from J, with 4 bases between. CDR3 length equals 14 residues. Per germline, CDR1 SNHLY and CDR2 FYNNEI. CDR3 nucleotide sequence: TGTGCCAGCAGTGAAGGCAGTAGCAATCAGCCCCAGCATTTT. It translates to CASSEGSSNQPQHF.

The J gene is TRBJ1-3, the V gene TRBV7-5. TRBV7-5 is flagged as a pseudogene. The CDR3 spans 15 residues. Written as DNA, the CDR3 is TGTGTCAGAACCCTCCGGGGGGCAGTAGGAAACACCATATATTTT. Translating it yields CVRTLRGAVGNTIYF.

The chain links TRBV18 to TRBJ1-1, with D possibly being TRBD1 (6 bases). Germline CDR1 and CDR2: KGHSH and LQKENI. Deletions cut 6 bases from V and 4 bases from J, with 12 bases between. The CDR3 spans 13 residues. The CDR3, as DNA: TGTGCCAGCTCCCTGGGGGCCGGCACTGAAGCTTTCTTT. Amino acids: CASSLGAGTEAFF.

This clone has only one observation. The V call is TRBV7-2, the J call TRBJ2-5; 7 bases are a match to TRBD2. Trimming took 5 bases from V and 0 from J; bases not matched to a gene: 6. Per the germline V gene, CDR1 is SGHTA and CDR2 is FQGNSA. The CDR3 consists of 15 residues. In DNA form, the CDR3 reads TGTGCCAGCAGCCAAGCGGGGACTTACCAAGAGACCCAGTACTTC. It is translated as CASSQAGTYQETQYF.

The chain employs TRBV19 and TRBJ1-1, with D unresolved. This CDR3 is built from 15 residues. Germline V gives CDR1 LNHDA, CDR2 SQIVND (reference sequence). Trimming stripped 3 bases from V and 1 base from J, with 12 bases between. The CDR3 reads CASSIEGSSNTEAFF. CDR3 nucleotide sequence: TGTGCCAGTAGTATTGAGGGCAGCTCGAACACTGAAGCTTTCTTT.

This sequence joins TRBV5-4 and TRBJ1-4, with no clear D. Trimming took off 0 bases at V and 8 bases at J, with 17 bases between the two ends. This CDR3 spans 16 amino acids. Per the germline V gene, CDR1 is SGHNT and CDR2 is YYREEE (reference sequence). This CDR3 reads CASSLGTGSPGEKLFF. The CDR3 DNA sequence: TGTGCCAGCAGCTTGGGCACCGGGTCCCCTGGAGAAAAACTGTTTTTT. Based on the CDR3 plus reference TRBV5-4 and TRBJ1-4, the full variable domain is ETGVTQSPTHLIKTRGQQVTLRCSSQSGHNTVSWYQQALGQGPQFIFQYYREEENGRGNFPPRFSGLQFPNYSSELNVNALELDDSALYLCASSLGTGSPGEKLFFGSGTQLSVL.

V and J are TRBV27 and TRBJ1-1, with no clear D. This CDR3 spans 15 amino acids. V was trimmed by 5 bases and J by 2 bases, leaving 15 bases between them. The germline gives CDR1 MNHEY, CDR2 SMNVEV (reference sequence). CDR3 region: CASSLSSGRNTEAFF. The DNA of the CDR3 is TGTGCCAGCAGTCTCTCCAGCGGCCGCAACACTGAAGCTTTCTTT.

The rearrangement joins TRBV4-3 to TRBJ2-1; 11 positions agree with TRBD2. Germline values: CDR1 LGHNA, CDR2 YSLEER. V lost 5 bases and J lost 7; bases outside the gene matches: 7. CDR3 length: 15 residues. The CDR3 coding sequence is TGCGCCAGCAGCTTACTAGCGGGGGTCGTAAATGAGCAGTTCTTC. Translation: CASSLLAGVVNEQFF.

This chain links TRBV4-1 with TRBJ1-4, with D unresolved. CDR1 MGHRA and CDR2 YSYEKL come from the germline V gene. With 1 base removed from V and 5 bases from J, the gap between germline ends came to 8 bases. This CDR3 is built from 14 residues. The CDR3 sequence: CASSQGLLNEKLFF. CDR3 bases: TGCGCCAGCAGCCAAGGTCTCCTGAATGAAAAACTGTTTTTT.

The genes are TRBV5-1 and TRBJ2-3; TRBD2 aligns across 9 bases. The CDR3 is 18 amino acids. Germline assignment: CDR1 SGHRS and CDR2 YFSETQ. V lost 0 bases and J lost 1; bases outside the gene matches: 9. The chain's CDR3 is CASSLVAGSGGRTDTQYF. CDR3 DNA: TGCGCCAGCAGCTTGGTTGCTGGTAGCGGGGGTCGCACAGATACGCAGTATTTT.